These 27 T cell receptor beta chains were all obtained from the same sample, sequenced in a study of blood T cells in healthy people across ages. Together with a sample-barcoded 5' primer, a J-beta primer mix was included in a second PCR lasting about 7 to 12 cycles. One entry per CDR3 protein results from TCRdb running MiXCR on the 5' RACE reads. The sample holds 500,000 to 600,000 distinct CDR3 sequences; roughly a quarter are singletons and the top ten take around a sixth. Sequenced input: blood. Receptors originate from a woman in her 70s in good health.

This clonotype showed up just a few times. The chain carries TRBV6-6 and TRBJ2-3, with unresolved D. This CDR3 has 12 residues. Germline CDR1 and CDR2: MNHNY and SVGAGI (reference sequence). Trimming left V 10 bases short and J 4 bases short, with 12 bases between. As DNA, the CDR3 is TGTGCCACTCGCGATATAGCAGATACGCAGTATTTT. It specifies CATRDIADTQYF.

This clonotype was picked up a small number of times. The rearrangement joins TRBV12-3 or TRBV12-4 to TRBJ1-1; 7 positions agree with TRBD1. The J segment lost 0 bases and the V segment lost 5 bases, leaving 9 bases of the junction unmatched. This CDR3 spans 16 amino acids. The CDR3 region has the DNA TGTGCCAGCAGTAACCCCCCGGGACAGTTGAACACTGAAGCTTTCTTT. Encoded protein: CASSNPPGQLNTEAFF.

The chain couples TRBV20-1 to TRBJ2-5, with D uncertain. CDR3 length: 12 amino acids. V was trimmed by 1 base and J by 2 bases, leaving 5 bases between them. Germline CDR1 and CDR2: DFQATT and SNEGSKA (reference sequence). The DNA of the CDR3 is TGCAGTGCTAGAGGGCAACAAGAGACCCAGTACTTC. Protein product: CSARGQQETQYF.

CDR3 in DNA: TGTGCCAGCAGCGCCCGGGCCGAGAACACTGAAGCTTTCTTT. This codes for CASSARAENTEAFF. The chain uses TRBV7-9 and TRBJ1-1; the D is unclear. The germline CDR1 and CDR2 sequences are SEHNR and FQNEAQ (reference sequence). This CDR3 spans 14 amino acids. V was shortened by 5 bases and J by 1 base, with 11 bases between the two germline ends.

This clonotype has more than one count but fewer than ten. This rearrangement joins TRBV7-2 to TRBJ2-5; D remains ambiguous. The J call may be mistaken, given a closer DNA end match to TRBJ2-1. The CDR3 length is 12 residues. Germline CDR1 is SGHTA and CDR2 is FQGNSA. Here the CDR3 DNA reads TGTGCCAGCAGCCCCCCCTCGGATGAGCAGTTCTTC. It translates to CASSPPSDEQFF.

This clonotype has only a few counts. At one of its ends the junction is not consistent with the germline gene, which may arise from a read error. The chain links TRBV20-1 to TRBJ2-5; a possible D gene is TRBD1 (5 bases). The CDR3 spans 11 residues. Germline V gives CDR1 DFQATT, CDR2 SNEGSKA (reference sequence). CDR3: CSANTGPEQHF. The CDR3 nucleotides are TGCAGTGCTAACACAGGTCCCGAGCAGCACTTC.

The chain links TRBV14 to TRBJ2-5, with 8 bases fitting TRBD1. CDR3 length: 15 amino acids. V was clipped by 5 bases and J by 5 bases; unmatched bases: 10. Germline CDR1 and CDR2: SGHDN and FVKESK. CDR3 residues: CASSSLGQAEETQYF. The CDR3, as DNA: TGTGCCAGCAGCTCCCTGGGACAGGCGGAGGAGACCCAGTACTTC.

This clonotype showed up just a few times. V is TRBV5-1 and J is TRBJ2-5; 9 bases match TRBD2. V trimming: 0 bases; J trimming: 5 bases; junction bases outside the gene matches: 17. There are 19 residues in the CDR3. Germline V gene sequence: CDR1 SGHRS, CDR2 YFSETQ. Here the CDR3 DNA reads TGCGCCAGCAGCTTGGTGAGAACCATCTATCTAGCGGGACCGGAGACCCAGTACTTC. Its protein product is CASSLVRTIYLAGPETQYF.

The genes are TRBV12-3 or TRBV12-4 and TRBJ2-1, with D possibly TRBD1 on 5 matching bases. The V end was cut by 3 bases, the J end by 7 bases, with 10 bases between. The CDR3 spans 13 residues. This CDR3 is CASSLMGLNEQFF. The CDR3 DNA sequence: TGTGCCAGCAGTTTGATGGGGCTTAATGAGCAGTTCTTC.

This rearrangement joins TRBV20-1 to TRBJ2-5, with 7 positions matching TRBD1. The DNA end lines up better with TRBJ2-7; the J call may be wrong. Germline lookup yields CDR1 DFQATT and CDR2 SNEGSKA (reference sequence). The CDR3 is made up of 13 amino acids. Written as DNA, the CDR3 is TGCAGTGCTTCCCGGCAGGGGGCCTACGAGCAGTACTTC. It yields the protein CSASRQGAYEQYF.

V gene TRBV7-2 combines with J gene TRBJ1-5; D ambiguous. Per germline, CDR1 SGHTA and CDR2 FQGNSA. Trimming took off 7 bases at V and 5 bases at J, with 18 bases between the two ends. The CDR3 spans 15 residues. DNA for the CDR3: TGTGCCAGCAAACTAAATGTCGGGGTTTATCAGCCCCAGCATTTT. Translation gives CASKLNVGVYQPQHF.

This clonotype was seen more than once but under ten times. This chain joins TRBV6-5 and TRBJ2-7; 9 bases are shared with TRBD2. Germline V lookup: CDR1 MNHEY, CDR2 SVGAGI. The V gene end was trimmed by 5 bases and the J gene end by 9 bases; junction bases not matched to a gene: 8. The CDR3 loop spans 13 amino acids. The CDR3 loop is CASSRESGGTQYF. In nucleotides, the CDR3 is TGTGCCAGCAGTCGGGAAAGCGGGGGGACGCAGTACTTC.

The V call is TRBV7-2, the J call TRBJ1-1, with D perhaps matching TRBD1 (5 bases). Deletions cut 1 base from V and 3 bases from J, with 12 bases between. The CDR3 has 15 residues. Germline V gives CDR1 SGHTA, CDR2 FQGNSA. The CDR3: CASSLDGGAYTEAFF. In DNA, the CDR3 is TGTGCCAGCAGCTTAGATGGGGGAGCGTACACTGAAGCTTTCTTT.

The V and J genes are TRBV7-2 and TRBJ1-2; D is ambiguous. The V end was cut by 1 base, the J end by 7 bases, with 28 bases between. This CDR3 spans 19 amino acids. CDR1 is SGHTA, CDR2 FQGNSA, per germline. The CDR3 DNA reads TGTGCCAGCAGCTTAGTTTTGGCGGGAACGGCACGTCAACGTGTTGGCTACACCTTC. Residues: CASSLVLAGTARQRVGYTF.

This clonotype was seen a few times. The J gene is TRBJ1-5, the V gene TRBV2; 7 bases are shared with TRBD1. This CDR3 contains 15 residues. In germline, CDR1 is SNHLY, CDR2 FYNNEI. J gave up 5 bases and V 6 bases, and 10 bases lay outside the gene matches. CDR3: CASRIPDRADQPQHF. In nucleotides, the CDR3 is TGTGCCAGCAGGATACCCGACAGGGCCGATCAGCCCCAGCATTTT.

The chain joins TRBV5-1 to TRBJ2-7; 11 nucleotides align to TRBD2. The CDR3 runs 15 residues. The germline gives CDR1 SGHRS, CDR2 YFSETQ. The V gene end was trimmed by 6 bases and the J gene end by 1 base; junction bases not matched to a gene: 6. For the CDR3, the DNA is TGCGCCAGCAAGATAGGGACTAGCGGTTCCTACGAGCAGTACTTC. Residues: CASKIGTSGSYEQYF.

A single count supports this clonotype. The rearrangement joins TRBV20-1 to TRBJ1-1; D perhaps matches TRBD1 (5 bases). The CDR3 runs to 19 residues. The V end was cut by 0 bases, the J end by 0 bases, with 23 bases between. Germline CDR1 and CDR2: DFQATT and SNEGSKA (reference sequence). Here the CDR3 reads CSAREGGGGNAKVNTEAFF. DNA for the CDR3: TGCAGTGCTAGAGAGGGAGGTGGGGGGAATGCGAAGGTGAACACTGAAGCTTTCTTT.

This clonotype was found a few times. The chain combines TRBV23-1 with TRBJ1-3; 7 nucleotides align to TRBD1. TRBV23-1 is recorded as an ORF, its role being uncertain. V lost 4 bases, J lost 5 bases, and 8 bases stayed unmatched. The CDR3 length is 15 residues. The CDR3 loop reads CASSLKGTVRNTIYF. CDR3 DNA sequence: TGCGCCAGCAGTCTAAAGGGGACAGTCAGAAACACCATATATTTT.

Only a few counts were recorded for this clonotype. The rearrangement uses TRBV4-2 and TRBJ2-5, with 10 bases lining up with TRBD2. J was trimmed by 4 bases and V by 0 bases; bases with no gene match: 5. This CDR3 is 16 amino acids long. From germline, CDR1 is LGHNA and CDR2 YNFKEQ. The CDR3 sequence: CASSQEPSGGAETQYF. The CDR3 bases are TGTGCCAGCAGCCAAGAACCTAGCGGGGGCGCAGAGACCCAGTACTTC.

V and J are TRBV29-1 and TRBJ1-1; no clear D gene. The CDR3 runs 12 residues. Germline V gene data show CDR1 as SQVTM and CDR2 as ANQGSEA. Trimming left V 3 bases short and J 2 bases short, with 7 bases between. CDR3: CSVDSGNTEAFF. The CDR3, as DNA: TGCAGCGTTGACTCCGGTAACACTGAAGCTTTCTTT.

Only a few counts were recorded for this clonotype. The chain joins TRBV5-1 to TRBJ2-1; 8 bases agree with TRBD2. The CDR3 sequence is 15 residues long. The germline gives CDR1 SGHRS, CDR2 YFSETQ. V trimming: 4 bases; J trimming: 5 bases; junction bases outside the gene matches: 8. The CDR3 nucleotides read TGCGCCAGCAGCCCGGGGGGGACGCGTCACAATGAGCAGTTCTTC. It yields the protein CASSPGGTRHNEQFF.

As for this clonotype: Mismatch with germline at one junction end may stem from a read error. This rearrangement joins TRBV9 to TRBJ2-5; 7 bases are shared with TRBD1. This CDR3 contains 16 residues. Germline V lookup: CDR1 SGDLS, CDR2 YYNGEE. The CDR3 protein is CASGVAVRGTEETQYF. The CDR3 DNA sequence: TGTGCCAGCGGCGTAGCCGTGAGAGGGACAGAAGAGACCCAGTACTTC.

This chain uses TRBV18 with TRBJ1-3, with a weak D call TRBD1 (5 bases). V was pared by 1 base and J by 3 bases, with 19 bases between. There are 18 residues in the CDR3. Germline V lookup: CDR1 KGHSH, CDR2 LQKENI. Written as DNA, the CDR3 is TGTGCCAGCTCACCACAAGCCCGAGACAGTCTATATGGAAACACCATATATTTT. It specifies CASSPQARDSLYGNTIYF.

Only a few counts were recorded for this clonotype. The DNA of the CDR3 is TGCGCCAGCAGCGGGAGAGGGACATTACAAGAGACCCAGTACTTC. The encoded protein is CASSGRGTLQETQYF. This sequence joins TRBV5-1 and TRBJ2-5; perhaps TRBD1 as D (6 bases). The germline gives CDR1 SGHRS, CDR2 YFSETQ. Trimming took 4 bases from V and 2 from J, leaving 15 bases between them. There are 15 residues in the CDR3.

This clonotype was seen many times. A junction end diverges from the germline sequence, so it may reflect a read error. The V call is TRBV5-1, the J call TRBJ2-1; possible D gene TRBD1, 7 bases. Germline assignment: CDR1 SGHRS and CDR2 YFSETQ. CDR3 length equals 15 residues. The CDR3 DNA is TGTGCCAGCAGCTTAGGGGGCGGGACCTACAATGAGCAGTTCTTC. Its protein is CASSLGGGTYNEQFF.

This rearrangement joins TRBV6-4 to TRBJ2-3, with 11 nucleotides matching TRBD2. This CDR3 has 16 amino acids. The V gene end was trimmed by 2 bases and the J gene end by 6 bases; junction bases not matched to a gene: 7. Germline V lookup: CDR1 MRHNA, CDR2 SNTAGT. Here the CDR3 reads CASSDGRTSGRDTQYF. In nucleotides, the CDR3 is TGTGCCAGCAGTGACGGAAGGACTAGCGGGCGGGATACGCAGTATTTT.

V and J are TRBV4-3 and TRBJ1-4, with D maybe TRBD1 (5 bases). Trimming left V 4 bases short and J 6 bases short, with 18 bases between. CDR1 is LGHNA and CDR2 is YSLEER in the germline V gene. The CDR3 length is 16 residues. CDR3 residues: CASSPTHRSGDEKLFF. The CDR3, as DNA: TGCGCCAGCAGCCCAACCCACAGGAGCGGGGATGAAAAACTGTTTTTT.